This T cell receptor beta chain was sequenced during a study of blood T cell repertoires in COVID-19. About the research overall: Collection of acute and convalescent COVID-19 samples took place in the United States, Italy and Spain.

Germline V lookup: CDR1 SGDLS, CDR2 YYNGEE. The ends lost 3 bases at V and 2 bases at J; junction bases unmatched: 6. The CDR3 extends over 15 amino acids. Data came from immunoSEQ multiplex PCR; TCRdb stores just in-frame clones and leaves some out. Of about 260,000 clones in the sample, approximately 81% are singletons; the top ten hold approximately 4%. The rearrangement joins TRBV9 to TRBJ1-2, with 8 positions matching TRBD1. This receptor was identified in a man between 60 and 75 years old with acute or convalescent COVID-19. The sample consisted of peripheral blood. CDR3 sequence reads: CASSAGTGLNYGYTF. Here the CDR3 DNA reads TGTGCCAGCAGCGCGGGGACAGGTTTGAACTATGGCTACACCTTC.